The rows below give T cell receptor beta chains drawn from one sample of a study of blood T cell repertoires in COVID-19. Libraries were prepared by immunoSEQ multiplex PCR; TCRdb keeps only in-frame clonotypes and omits some of them. The repertoire has under 300,000 clones, roughly 85% of them found once; the top ten carry about 11%. Sequenced material: peripheral blood. The receptors here all came from a woman aged 70 to 79 with acute or convalescent COVID-19. Each CDR3 is given with its conserved first and last residue. A D gene is named only where the DNA matches it firmly.

>TRBJ2-2|-|TRBV19
TGTGCCAGTAGTACTCGACAGGCGCAGACCGGGGAGCTGTTTTTT
CASSTRQAQTGELFF
>TRBJ1-1|-|TRBV5-1
TGCGCCAGCAGCTTGGAGGGAGACTCTACCACTGAAGCTTTCTTT
CASSLEGDSTTEAFF
>TRBJ2-1|-|TRBV6-1
TGTGCCAGCAGTGAATTCAGGGGTTTCAATGAGCAGTTCTTC
CASSEFRGFNEQFF
>TRBJ1-2|TRBD1|TRBV6-5
TGTGCCAGCAACCCCGACAGGGTTTATGGCTACACCTTC
CASNPDRVYGYTF
>TRBJ1-4|-|TRBV4-1
TGCGCCAGCAGCCAAGGGGGGACATTAACTAATGAAAAACTGTTTTTT
CASSQGGTLTNEKLFF
>TRBJ2-2|TRBD1|TRBV30
TGTGCCTGGGGACAGGGGGCGAGGAAGGGCGGGGAGCTGTTTTTT
CAWGQGARKGGELFF
>TRBJ1-1|-|TRBV5-6
TGTGCCAGCAGCTGGGGCAGAAGGAACACTGAAGCTTTCTTT
CASSWGRRNTEAFF
>TRBJ2-6|-|TRBV27
TGTGCCAGCAGTTCATATTCCAGGGGCTCTGGGGCCAACGTCCTGACTTTC
CASSSYSRGSGANVLTF
>TRBJ2-3|-|TRBV3-1/TRBV3-2
TGTGCCAGCAGCCAACTCCTTGCAGGTACGCAGTATTTT
CASSQLLAGTQYF
>TRBJ1-1|-|TRBV2
TGTGCCAGCACAGCAATGCGGCGCGGAGAAACTTTCTTT
CASTAMRRGETFF